Listed here is a single T cell receptor (beta chain). Generated by immunoSEQ multiplex PCR, the TCRdb table keeps only in-frame clones and is missing some. The sample shows about 140,000 clones, 80% to 90% of them seen only once. The data stem from a study of T cell responses to AZD1222 COVID-19 vaccine. Trimming took off 7 bases at V and 2 bases at J, with 15 bases between the two ends. This CDR3 is 15 amino acids long. Germline V gene sequence: CDR1 MNHEY, CDR2 SVGAGI. This material consisted of peripheral blood, taken on day 0 of AZD1222 vaccination. This sequence was found in an adult in good health. The chain recombines TRBV6-5 with TRBJ1-5; D may be TRBD1 (5 bases). CDR3: CASIPTGGGNQPQHF. For the CDR3, the DNA is TGTGCCAGCATCCCCACGGGAGGGGGCAATCAGCCCCAGCATTTT.